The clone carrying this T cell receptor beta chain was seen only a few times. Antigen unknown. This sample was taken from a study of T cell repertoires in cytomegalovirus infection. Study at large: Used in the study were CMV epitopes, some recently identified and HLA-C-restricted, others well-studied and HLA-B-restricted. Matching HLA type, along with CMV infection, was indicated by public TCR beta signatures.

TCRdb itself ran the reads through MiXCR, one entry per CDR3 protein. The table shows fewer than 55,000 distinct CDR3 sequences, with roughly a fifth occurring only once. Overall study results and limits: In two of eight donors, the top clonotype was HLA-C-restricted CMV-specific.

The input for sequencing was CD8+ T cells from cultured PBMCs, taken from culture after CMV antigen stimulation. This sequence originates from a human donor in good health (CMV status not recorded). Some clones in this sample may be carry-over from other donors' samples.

The CDR3 loop reads CASRPSTSSSYNSPLHF. The CDR3, as DNA: TGTGCCAGCAGGCCAAGCACTTCGAGCTCCTATAATTCACCCCTCCACTTT. The gene calls are TRBV27 and TRBJ1-6; D remains unclear. This CDR3 has 17 residues. The germline V and J ends were trimmed by 6 bases and 0 bases, with 15 bases remaining between them. The germline V gene encodes CDR1 MNHEY and CDR2 SMNVEV (reference sequence).